Listed below are T cell receptor beta chains from one sample, sequenced in a study of control samples from healthy donors and cancer patients. Profiling relied on immunoSEQ multiplex PCR, and the TCRdb table lists in-frame clones only, not all of them. The top ten hold roughly 14% of the sample, which has tens of thousands of clones, 88% seen once. Sample: blood. These receptors all stem from an older woman in good health. Each CDR3 is given with its conserved first and last residue. The D gene is left open where the match is weak. Some rows mark clone size as missing; the rest say once, few, many or name a class of expanded clone.

j_call: TRBJ2-5; v_call: TRBV27; d_call: .; clone_size: .; cdr3_aa: CASSPRLNKGETQYF; cdr3_nt: TGTGCCAGCAGTCCCCGACTGAATAAGGGAGAGACCCAGTACTTC
j_call: TRBJ1-1; v_call: TRBV5-1; d_call: .; clone_size: .; cdr3_aa: CASSSTVNMNTEAFF; cdr3_nt: TGCGCCAGCAGCTCCACAGTCAACATGAACACTGAAGCTTTCTTT
j_call: TRBJ1-4; v_call: TRBV7-9; d_call: .; clone_size: .; cdr3_aa: CASSWTDEKLFF; cdr3_nt: TGTGCCAGCAGCTGGACAGATGAAAAACTGTTTTTT
j_call: TRBJ2-1; v_call: TRBV5-5; d_call: .; clone_size: .; cdr3_aa: CASSSMGPEQFF; cdr3_nt: TGTGCCAGCAGCTCAATGGGGCCAGAGCAGTTCTTC
j_call: TRBJ2-2; v_call: TRBV10-2; d_call: .; clone_size: .; cdr3_aa: CAWRAERGARTTGELFF; cdr3_nt: TGCGCCTGGCGGGCCGAGAGGGGGGCGAGGACGACCGGGGAGCTGTTTTTT
j_call: TRBJ1-1; v_call: TRBV12-3/TRBV12-4; d_call: .; clone_size: .; cdr3_aa: CASSFQGPTEAFF; cdr3_nt: TGTGCCAGCAGTTTTCAGGGTCCCACTGAAGCTTTCTTT
j_call: TRBJ1-3; v_call: TRBV19; d_call: .; clone_size: .; cdr3_aa: CASKTPGNSGNTIYF; cdr3_nt: TGTGCCAGTAAAACCCCAGGGAACTCTGGAAACACCATATATTTT
j_call: TRBJ2-5; v_call: TRBV3-1/TRBV3-2; d_call: .; clone_size: .; cdr3_aa: CASSQRGQETQYF; cdr3_nt: TGTGCCAGCAGCCAACGGGGGCAAGAGACCCAGTACTTC
j_call: TRBJ1-5; v_call: TRBV19; d_call: .; clone_size: .; cdr3_aa: CASSIVPIQDQPQHF; cdr3_nt: TGTGCCAGTAGTATAGTTCCGATCCAGGATCAGCCCCAGCATTTT
j_call: TRBJ1-1; v_call: TRBV29-1; d_call: .; clone_size: .; cdr3_aa: CSVEKGQGTEAFF; cdr3_nt: TGCAGCGTTGAGAAGGGGCAGGGAACTGAAGCTTTCTTT
j_call: TRBJ2-1; v_call: TRBV11-1; d_call: TRBD2; clone_size: .; cdr3_aa: CASSSESGGGKNEQFF; cdr3_nt: TGTGCCAGCAGCTCAGAATCGGGCGGGGGGAAAAATGAGCAGTTCTTC
j_call: TRBJ1-3; v_call: TRBV11-2; d_call: .; clone_size: .; cdr3_aa: CASSLNTGISGNTIYF; cdr3_nt: TGTGCCAGCAGCTTAAACACGGGGATCTCTGGAAACACCATATATTTT
j_call: TRBJ2-3; v_call: TRBV3-1/TRBV3-2; d_call: .; clone_size: once; cdr3_aa: CASSQTQTTDTQYF; cdr3_nt: TGTGCCAGCAGCCAAACTCAGACCACAGATACGCAGTATTTT
j_call: TRBJ1-2; v_call: TRBV5-1; d_call: TRBD1; clone_size: .; cdr3_aa: CASSQGTGGQDGYTF; cdr3_nt: TGCGCCAGCAGCCAAGGGACAGGGGGCCAGGATGGCTACACCTTC
j_call: TRBJ2-3; v_call: TRBV4-2; d_call: .; clone_size: .; cdr3_aa: CASSQLSGTRSTDTQYF; cdr3_nt: TGTGCCAGCAGCCAACTCTCCGGGACTCGTAGCACAGATACGCAGTATTTT
j_call: TRBJ1-6; v_call: TRBV3-1/TRBV3-2; d_call: .; clone_size: .; cdr3_aa: CASSQTGSSYNSPLHF; cdr3_nt: TGTGCCAGCAGCCAAACCGGTAGCTCCTATAATTCACCCCTCCACTTT
j_call: TRBJ1-1; v_call: TRBV19; d_call: TRBD1; clone_size: .; cdr3_aa: CASSLGQVPGTEAFF; cdr3_nt: TGTGCCAGTAGCCTAGGACAGGTCCCGGGCACTGAAGCTTTCTTT
j_call: TRBJ1-1; v_call: TRBV2; d_call: .; clone_size: .; cdr3_aa: CASSAIPTNTEAFF; cdr3_nt: TGTGCCAGCAGTGCCATACCCACAAACACTGAAGCTTTCTTT
j_call: TRBJ1-2; v_call: TRBV7-9; d_call: TRBD1; clone_size: .; cdr3_aa: CASSQPAGTDLNYGYTF; cdr3_nt: TGTGCCAGCAGCCAACCTGCAGGGACAGATCTTAACTATGGCTACACCTTC
j_call: TRBJ1-2; v_call: TRBV14; d_call: .; clone_size: .; cdr3_aa: CASSQVGTANYGYTF; cdr3_nt: TGTGCCAGCAGCCAAGTAGGAACAGCAAACTATGGCTACACCTTC
j_call: TRBJ2-2; v_call: TRBV5-1; d_call: TRBD2; clone_size: .; cdr3_aa: CASSLAVTSGRAGNPGELFF; cdr3_nt: TGCGCCAGCAGCTTGGCCGTGACTAGCGGGAGGGCCGGGAACCCCGGGGAGCTGTTTTTT
j_call: TRBJ1-3; v_call: TRBV29-1; d_call: .; clone_size: .; cdr3_aa: CSGIEEGNTIYF; cdr3_nt: TGCAGCGGAATAGAGGAAGGAAACACCATATATTTT
j_call: TRBJ1-2; v_call: TRBV5-6; d_call: .; clone_size: once; cdr3_aa: CASSLDRVGSGYTF; cdr3_nt: TGTGCCAGCAGCTTGGATAGGGTCGGGAGTGGCTACACCTTC
j_call: TRBJ2-1; v_call: TRBV4-1; d_call: TRBD2; clone_size: .; cdr3_aa: CASNRGTSGKYNEQFF; cdr3_nt: TGCGCCAGCAACCGGGGGACTAGCGGAAAGTACAATGAGCAGTTCTTC
j_call: TRBJ2-1; v_call: TRBV29-1; d_call: TRBD2; clone_size: .; cdr3_aa: CSVEWLAGPLVGQFF; cdr3_nt: TGCAGCGTTGAATGGCTAGCGGGGCCGCTGGTTGGGCAGTTCTTC
j_call: TRBJ2-3; v_call: TRBV4-3; d_call: TRBD2; clone_size: .; cdr3_aa: CASSQGLAGSNTQYF; cdr3_nt: TGCGCCAGCAGCCAAGGGCTAGCGGGATCAAATACGCAGTATTTT
j_call: TRBJ2-2; v_call: TRBV6-1; d_call: .; clone_size: .; cdr3_aa: CASGEVTGELFF; cdr3_nt: TGTGCCAGCGGGGAAGTCACCGGGGAGCTGTTTTTT
j_call: TRBJ2-1; v_call: TRBV27; d_call: .; clone_size: once; cdr3_aa: CASSRSTGLGRSEQFF; cdr3_nt: TGTGCCAGCAGTCGTTCGACAGGACTCGGGCGAAGTGAGCAGTTCTTC
j_call: TRBJ1-1; v_call: TRBV18; d_call: .; clone_size: .; cdr3_aa: CASSPPRDTEAFF; cdr3_nt: TGTGCCAGCTCACCACCTCGGGACACTGAAGCTTTCTTT
j_call: TRBJ1-3; v_call: TRBV7-2; d_call: .; clone_size: once; cdr3_aa: CASSPTGTPGNTIYF; cdr3_nt: TGTGCCAGCAGCCCAACCGGGACCCCTGGAAACACCATATATTTT
j_call: TRBJ1-2; v_call: TRBV18; d_call: .; clone_size: .; cdr3_aa: CASSPTDRGGGYTF; cdr3_nt: TGTGCCAGCTCACCTACCGACAGAGGTGGTGGCTACACCTTC
j_call: TRBJ2-7; v_call: TRBV27; d_call: .; clone_size: .; cdr3_aa: CASSSRLDSYEQYF; cdr3_nt: TGTGCCAGCAGTTCGAGACTAGATTCCTACGAGCAGTACTTC
j_call: TRBJ1-2; v_call: TRBV3-1/TRBV3-2; d_call: TRBD1; clone_size: .; cdr3_aa: CASSQTTGNYGYTF; cdr3_nt: TGTGCCAGCAGCCAAACGACAGGGAACTATGGCTACACCTTC
j_call: TRBJ1-1; v_call: TRBV11-2; d_call: .; clone_size: .; cdr3_aa: CASSFPSPEAFF; cdr3_nt: TGTGCCAGCAGCTTTCCTAGTCCTGAAGCTTTCTTT
j_call: TRBJ1-1; v_call: TRBV6-1; d_call: .; clone_size: few; cdr3_aa: CASSEIMDTEAFF; cdr3_nt: TGTGCCAGCAGTGAAATTATGGACACTGAAGCTTTCTTT
j_call: TRBJ2-5; v_call: TRBV25-1; d_call: .; clone_size: .; cdr3_aa: CASSASTGEGETQYF; cdr3_nt: TGTGCCAGCAGTGCCTCCACAGGGGAGGGGGAGACCCAGTACTTC
j_call: TRBJ1-5; v_call: TRBV4-1; d_call: .; clone_size: .; cdr3_aa: CASSQVGVGNQPQHF; cdr3_nt: TGCGCCAGCAGCCAAGTGGGGGTTGGCAATCAGCCCCAGCATTTT
j_call: TRBJ2-2; v_call: TRBV7-2; d_call: .; clone_size: .; cdr3_aa: CASSPSKGELFF; cdr3_nt: TGTGCCAGCAGCCCCTCAAAAGGGGAGCTGTTTTTT
j_call: TRBJ2-1; v_call: TRBV6-5; d_call: TRBD1; clone_size: .; cdr3_aa: CASSPPDRARNEQFF; cdr3_nt: TGTGCCAGCAGCCCCCCCGACAGGGCTCGGAATGAGCAGTTCTTC
j_call: TRBJ2-7; v_call: TRBV27; d_call: TRBD1; clone_size: .; cdr3_aa: CASILSGTGGEQYF; cdr3_nt: TGTGCCAGCATCCTCTCCGGGACAGGGGGCGAGCAGTACTTC
j_call: TRBJ2-5; v_call: TRBV29-1; d_call: .; clone_size: .; cdr3_aa: CSARAAGETQYF; cdr3_nt: TGCAGCGCCCGGGCCGCGGGAGAGACCCAGTACTTC
j_call: TRBJ2-7; v_call: TRBV20-1; d_call: TRBD2; clone_size: .; cdr3_aa: CSASTSGGEQYF; cdr3_nt: TGCAGTGCTAGTACTAGCGGGGGCGAGCAGTACTTC